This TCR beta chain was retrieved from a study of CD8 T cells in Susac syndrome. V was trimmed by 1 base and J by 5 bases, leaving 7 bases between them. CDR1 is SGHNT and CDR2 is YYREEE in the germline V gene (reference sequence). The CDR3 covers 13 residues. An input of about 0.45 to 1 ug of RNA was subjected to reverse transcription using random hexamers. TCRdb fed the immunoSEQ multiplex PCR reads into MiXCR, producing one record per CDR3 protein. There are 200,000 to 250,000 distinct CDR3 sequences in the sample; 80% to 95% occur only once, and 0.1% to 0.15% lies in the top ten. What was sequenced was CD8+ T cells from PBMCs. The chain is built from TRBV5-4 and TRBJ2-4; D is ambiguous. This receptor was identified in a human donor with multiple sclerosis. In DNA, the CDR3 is TGTGCCAGCAGCTTGTTGCAGGAAAACATTCAGTACTTC. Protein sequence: CASSLLQENIQYF.